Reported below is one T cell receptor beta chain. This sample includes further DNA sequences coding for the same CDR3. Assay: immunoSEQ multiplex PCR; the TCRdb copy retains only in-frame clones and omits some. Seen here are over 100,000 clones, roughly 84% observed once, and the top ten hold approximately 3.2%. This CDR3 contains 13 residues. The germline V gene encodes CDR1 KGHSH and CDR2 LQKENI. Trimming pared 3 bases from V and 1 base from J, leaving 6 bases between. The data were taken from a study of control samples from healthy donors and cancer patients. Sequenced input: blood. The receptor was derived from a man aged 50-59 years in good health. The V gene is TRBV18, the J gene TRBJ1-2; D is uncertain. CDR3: CASSPTDNYGYTF. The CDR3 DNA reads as TGTGCCAGCTCACCTACAGATAACTATGGCTACACCTTC.